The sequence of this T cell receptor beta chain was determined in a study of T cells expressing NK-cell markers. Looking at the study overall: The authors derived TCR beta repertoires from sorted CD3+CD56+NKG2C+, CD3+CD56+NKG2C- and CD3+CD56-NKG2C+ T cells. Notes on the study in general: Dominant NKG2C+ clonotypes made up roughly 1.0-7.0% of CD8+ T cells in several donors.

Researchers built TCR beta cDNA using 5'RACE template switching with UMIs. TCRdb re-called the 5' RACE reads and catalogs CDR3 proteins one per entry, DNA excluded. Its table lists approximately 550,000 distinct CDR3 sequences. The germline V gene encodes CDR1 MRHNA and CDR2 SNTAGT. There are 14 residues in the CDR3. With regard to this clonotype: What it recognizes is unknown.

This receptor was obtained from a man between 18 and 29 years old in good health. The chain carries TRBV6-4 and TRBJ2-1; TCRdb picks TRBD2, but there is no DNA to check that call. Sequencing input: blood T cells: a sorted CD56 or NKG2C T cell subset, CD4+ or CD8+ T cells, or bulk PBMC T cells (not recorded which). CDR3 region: CASSGTSGSNEQFF.